The clone carrying this TCR beta chain appeared many times. This sample was included in a study of Graves' ophthalmopathy and Graves' hyperthyroidism. Germline trimming cut 8 bases from V and 2 bases from J; bases unmatched to any gene: 6. The germline CDR1 and CDR2 sequences are MNHEY and SVGAGI. This CDR3 region has 13 residues. Amplified TCR beta CDR3 regions were obtained using RNA transcripts as template. HTBI primers were used in a first-round RT-PCR, which preceded a second-round multiplex PCR. One entry per CDR3 protein, called by TCRdb with MiXCR from the multiplex PCR reads. There are fewer than 650,000 distinct CDR3 sequences in the sample; about 24% occur only once, and approximately 6.5% lies in the top ten.

The chain couples TRBV6-5 to TRBJ2-7; 7 nucleotides line up with TRBD2. Sequencing was carried out using peripheral blood. The sequence was collected from a woman between 18 and 29 years old with stable Graves' hyperthyroidism. Some clones in this sample may be carry-over from other donors' samples. CDR3 sequence: CASWTGGTYEQYF. In DNA form, the CDR3 reads TGTGCCAGCTGGACGGGGGGTACCTACGAGCAGTACTTC.